The rows below give T cell receptor beta chains drawn from one sample of a study of blood T cell repertoires in COVID-19. The repertoire was sequenced with immunoSEQ multiplex PCR; TCRdb's copy has only in-frame clones and lacks some. The data show under 300,000 clones, 80% to 90% seen once. The sequenced material came from PBMCs or T cells enriched from blood (not recorded which). The receptor source for this set is a young man who had recovered from COVID-19. Each CDR3 is given with its conserved first and last residue. A D gene is named only where the DNA matches it firmly. For some rows the clone size is stated as once, few or many, or as a class when expanded; others skip it.

D gene	V gene	clone size	J gene	CDR3 protein
-	TRBV4-2	-	TRBJ2-1	CASSLNPDIYNEQFF
TRBD1	TRBV4-1	-	TRBJ2-7	CASSPGQGAVEQYF
TRBD1	TRBV20-1	-	TRBJ1-2	CSVRGLYGYTF
TRBD2	TRBV4-2	-	TRBJ2-3	CASSQDTAGGPEPQYF
-	TRBV4-1	-	TRBJ1-4	CASSQTDSINEKLFF
TRBD1	TRBV3-1/TRBV3-2	-	TRBJ2-7	CASSRGTGSSYEQYF
-	TRBV2	once	TRBJ2-3	CASSEVPPRIIVKYF
-	TRBV4-2	-	TRBJ1-1	CASSQDVANSNTEAFF
TRBD1	TRBV27	few	TRBJ1-5	CASRRGQARDQPQHF
TRBD2	TRBV4-1	-	TRBJ2-4	CASSRDLAGGRNIQYF
-	TRBV29-1	-	TRBJ2-7	CSVGGMGSSYEQYF
TRBD2	TRBV15	-	TRBJ2-3	CATSEGLAGEGDTQYF
TRBD2	TRBV5-1	-	TRBJ2-1	CASSTGLAGNEQFF
-	TRBV12-3/TRBV12-4	-	TRBJ1-5	CASNWGGQPQHF
TRBD2	TRBV7-2	-	TRBJ2-5	CASSLGLAGVQETQYF
-	TRBV7-2	-	TRBJ2-5	CASSSSSSGEMETQYF
-	TRBV19	once	TRBJ1-6	CASSTRDSPLHF
TRBD2	TRBV19	-	TRBJ2-2	CAVSTSGRAGGGELFF
TRBD1	TRBV29-1	-	TRBJ1-2	CSVEEGALPGYTF
-	TRBV12-3/TRBV12-4	-	TRBJ1-5	CASRGTPPQPQHF
-	TRBV7-2	-	TRBJ1-2	CASSSWGWQSNHGYTF
TRBD2	TRBV6-2/TRBV6-3	-	TRBJ2-1	CASRYLAGPYNEQFF
TRBD2	TRBV9	-	TRBJ2-3	CASSVSGGVTDTQYF
TRBD1	TRBV6-5	-	TRBJ2-3	CASRLGQGRTDTQYF
-	TRBV11-3	-	TRBJ2-2	CASSSGVGAAGELFF
-	TRBV14	-	TRBJ1-2	CASSQEAGITGYTF
TRBD1	TRBV11-2	-	TRBJ2-7	CASSPATGEREQYF
-	TRBV6-4	-	TRBJ2-3	CASSDSPLAGKDTQYF
TRBD1	TRBV5-4	-	TRBJ2-2	CASSQTTGNSGELFF
-	TRBV28	-	TRBJ2-5	CASSWAWTATQETQYF
-	TRBV21-1	-	TRBJ2-2	CASSLLGLAGGRDTGELFF
-	TRBV7-8	once	TRBJ2-7	CASSLRRASYEQYF
-	TRBV24-1	few	TRBJ2-2	CATSEPGLLNTGELFF
-	TRBV7-6	-	TRBJ2-4	CASSQGLKNIQYF
-	TRBV5-1	-	TRBJ1-2	CASTYYSGGSNGYTF
TRBD2	TRBV7-3	-	TRBJ2-1	CASSLSATSWQFF
TRBD2	TRBV2	-	TRBJ2-1	CATQLAGAYNEQFF
TRBD1	TRBV15	-	TRBJ1-2	CATSRGQGGYGYTF
-	TRBV27	-	TRBJ2-2	CASSTRQGRGTGELFF
TRBD2	TRBV29-1	-	TRBJ2-3	CSARRLAGTDTQYF
-	TRBV19	-	TRBJ2-5	CASSYGQGLRETQYF
-	TRBV2	-	TRBJ1-4	CASRATTGEKLFF
-	TRBV6-2/TRBV6-3	-	TRBJ1-1	CASSYGLHRESMNTEAFF
-	TRBV10-2	-	TRBJ1-1	CASMPGGTEAFF
-	TRBV2	-	TRBJ1-1	CASKAEALMNTEAFF
-	TRBV19	-	TRBJ1-3	CASSVTVSGNTIYF